The present TCR beta chain was sequenced within a study of T cells after yellow fever vaccination. Study-wide context: Researchers used SMART-Seq v4 Ultra Low Input to prepare fractions that had low cell numbers. Study-wide points: Boosting was followed by the reappearance of most primary-vaccination clones (just under 97% CD4, about 88% CD8). Although most clonotypes did not, a small share appeared in both CD4 and CD8 compartments.

Looked up from germline, CDR1 is SGHTA and CDR2 is FQGNSA. This CDR3 has 14 residues. V lost 2 bases and J 2 bases, leaving 6 bases between the germline ends. With regard to this clonotype: Antigen unknown.

The authors made TCR cDNA by 5'RACE template switching, adding a universal primer site and UMIs. Each CDR3 protein is one row after TCRdb ran MiXCR on the 5' RACE reads. Among 170,000 or so distinct CDR3 sequences, around 9.3% were seen once, and the ten largest hold approximately 39%. The TCR originated in a man aged 18 to 30 who received the YFV17D yellow fever vaccine. The gene calls are TRBV7-2 and TRBJ2-2; D not resolved. The sequencing here drew on CD8+ T cells sorted from PBMCs, taken 45 days after the yellow fever booster vaccination. The CDR3 nucleotides are TGTGCCAGCAGCTTATTCGGAAACACCGGGGAGCTGTTTTTT. It translates to CASSLFGNTGELFF. Combining the CDR3 with reference TRBV7-2 and TRBJ2-2 gives the whole variable domain GAGVSQSPSNKVTEKGKDVELRCDPISGHTALYWYRQSLGQGLEFLIYFQGNSAPDKSGLPSDRFSAERTGGSVSTLTIQRTQQEDSAVYLCASSLFGNTGELFFGEGSRLTVL.